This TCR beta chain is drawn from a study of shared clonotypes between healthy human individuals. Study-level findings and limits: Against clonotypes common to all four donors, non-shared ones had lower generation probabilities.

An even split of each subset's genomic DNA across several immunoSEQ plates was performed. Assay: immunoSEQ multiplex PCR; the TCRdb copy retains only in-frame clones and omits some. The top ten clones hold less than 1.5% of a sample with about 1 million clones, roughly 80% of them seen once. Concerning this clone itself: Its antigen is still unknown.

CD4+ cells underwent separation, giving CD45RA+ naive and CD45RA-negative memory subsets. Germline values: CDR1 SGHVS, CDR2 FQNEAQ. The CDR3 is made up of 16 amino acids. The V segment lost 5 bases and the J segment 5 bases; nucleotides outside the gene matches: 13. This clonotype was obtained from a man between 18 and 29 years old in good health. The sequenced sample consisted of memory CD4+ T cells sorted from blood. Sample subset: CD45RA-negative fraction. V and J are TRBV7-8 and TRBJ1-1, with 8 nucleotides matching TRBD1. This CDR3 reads CASSPGRPDRETEAFF. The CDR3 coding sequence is TGTGCCAGCAGCCCCGGGCGGCCGGACAGGGAGACTGAAGCTTTCTTT.